The sequence of this T cell receptor beta chain was determined in a study of blood T cell repertoires in COVID-19. Overall study: Collection of acute and convalescent COVID-19 samples took place in the United States, Italy and Spain. Nucleic acid was either cDNA or gDNA, and it came from T cells, B-cell-depleted T cells, or PBMCs.

Original data processing: From reference gene primer amplification, estimates of nucleated cell counts were derived. Sequencing used immunoSEQ multiplex PCR; TCRdb keeps in-frame clones, though not all of them. That table supplies the V and J calls and clone size; D and trimming were determined from the DNA. Of about 36,000 clones in the sample, approximately 86% were seen once. Germline assignment: CDR1 KGHDR and CDR2 SFDVKD. The V and J ends lost 4 bases and 5 bases respectively, with 9 bases between them. The CDR3 runs to 13 residues. The chain uses TRBV24-1 and TRBJ2-3; the D gene is possibly TRBD1 (5 bases). Sequenced sample: peripheral blood. The sequence was obtained from a man between 65 and 79 years old with acute or convalescent COVID-19. The DNA of the CDR3 is TGTGCCACCAGTGACTCCAGGGAAGATACGCAGTATTTT. Protein: CATSDSREDTQYF.